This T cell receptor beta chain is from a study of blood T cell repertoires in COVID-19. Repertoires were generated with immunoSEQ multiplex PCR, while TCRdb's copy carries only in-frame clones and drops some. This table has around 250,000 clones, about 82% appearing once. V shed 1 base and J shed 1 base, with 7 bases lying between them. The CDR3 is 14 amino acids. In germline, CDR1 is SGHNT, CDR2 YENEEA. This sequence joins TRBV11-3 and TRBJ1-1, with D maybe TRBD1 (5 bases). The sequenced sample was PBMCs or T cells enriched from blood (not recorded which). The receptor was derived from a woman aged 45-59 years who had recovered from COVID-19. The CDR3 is CASSLGGGNTEAFF. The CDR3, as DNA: TGTGCCAGCAGCTTAGGGGGCGGGAACACTGAAGCTTTCTTT.